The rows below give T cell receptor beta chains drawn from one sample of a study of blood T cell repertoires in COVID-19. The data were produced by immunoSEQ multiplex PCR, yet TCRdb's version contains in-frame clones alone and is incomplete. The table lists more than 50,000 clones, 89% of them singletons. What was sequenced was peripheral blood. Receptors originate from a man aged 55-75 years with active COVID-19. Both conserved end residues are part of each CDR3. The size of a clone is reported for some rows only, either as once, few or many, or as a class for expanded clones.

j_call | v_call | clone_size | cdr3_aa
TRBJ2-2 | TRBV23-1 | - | CASSPNDRDSCGELFF
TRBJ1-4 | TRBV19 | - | CASSLQTGLREKLFF
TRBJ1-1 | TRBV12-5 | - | CASGYGTVNTEAFF
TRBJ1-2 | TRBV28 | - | CASRSDSRRGYTF
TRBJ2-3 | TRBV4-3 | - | CASSPRQVITDTQYF
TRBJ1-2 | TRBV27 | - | CASKSIRLEPSNYGYTF
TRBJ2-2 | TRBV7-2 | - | CASSLVGRANTGELFF
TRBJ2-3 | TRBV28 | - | CASSSRGSGRQRTDTQYF
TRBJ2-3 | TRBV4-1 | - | CASSLKGVYSGGSINTDTQYF
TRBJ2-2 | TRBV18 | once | CASSVRQGNTGELFF
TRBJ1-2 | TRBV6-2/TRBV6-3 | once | CASSQSPGHSNGYTF
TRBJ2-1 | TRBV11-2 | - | CASSLAWGDASGRPYEQFF
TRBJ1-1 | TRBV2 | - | CASLRPGGSTEAFF
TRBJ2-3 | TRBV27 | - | CASSHTGPDTQYF
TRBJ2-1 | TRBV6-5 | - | CASYTGGDYNEQFF
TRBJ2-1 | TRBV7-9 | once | CASSLFGGQFF